What follows is one T cell receptor beta chain and its context. This specimen belongs to a study of sequential checkpoint blockade in melanoma. Overall study: After both sequences, patients received maintenance nivolumab.

Repertoires were generated with immunoSEQ multiplex PCR, while TCRdb's copy carries only in-frame clones and drops some. Of approximately 20,000 clones in the sample, 73% were seen once. There are 15 residues in the CDR3. Germline V lookup: CDR1 LNHNV, CDR2 YYDKDF (reference sequence). Trimming left V 5 bases short and J 7 bases short, with 21 bases between. The treatment: randomized to nivolumab then ipilimumab (arm A) or the reverse (arm B). No patient had prior DNA-damaging chemotherapy. The chain uses TRBV15 and TRBJ2-7, with D possibly being TRBD2 (5 bases). This specimen was CD8+ T cells sorted from blood (inferred from file names), taken from a patient given nivolumab and ipilimumab in sequence. This clonotype was obtained from a human donor with melanoma. In DNA, the CDR3 is TGTGCCACCAGCGTGAGGGTTGGAGTTTGGGGAGAGCAGTACTTC. Translated, it gives CATSVRVGVWGEQYF.